This T cell receptor (beta chain) was documented in a study of tumor and adjacent non-tumor tissue in lung cancer. Study-wide results and caveats: TCR diversity was significantly greater in tumor than normal lung tissue.

The template was RNA from unsorted bulk tissue. This non-tumor lung sample came from over 3 cm beyond the tumor edge. As regards this clonotype: Its antigen is still unknown. An end of the junction does not agree with germline; a read error may underlie this.

TCRbeta libraries were built with three rounds of nested PCR, modified from ARM-PCR. One entry per CDR3 protein results from TCRdb running MiXCR on the multiplex PCR reads. The table has some 97,000 distinct CDR3 sequences, 65% seen once. Sequencing was carried out using distant non-tumor lung tissue. The sequence derives from a man aged 25-40 years with non-small cell lung cancer.

CDR3 DNA sequence: TGCAGTGCTTCCGGGGGGGTCACATATACACAGTATTTT. Translated, it gives CSASGGVTYTQYF. The chain employs TRBV20-1 and TRBJ2-3; TRBD2 aligns across 8 bases. Germline assignment: CDR1 DFQATT and CDR2 SNEGSKA (reference sequence). The CDR3 has 13 residues.